This entry concerns a single TCR beta chain. Its antigen has not been determined. No clone much larger than this one lies a single base away; base qualities are absent. Explained via the paper, the time point label denotes: before preoperative PTX-NDP chemotherapy. Before surgery, patients were given paclitaxel-nedaplatin as preoperative chemotherapy. From the germline V gene, CDR1 is SGHTA and CDR2 is FQGNSA. There are 16 amino acids in the CDR3, from cysteine to phenylalanine inclusive. This entry keeps only the CDR3 DNA: 48 bases, framed from base 1. V is cut by 7 bases and J by 9 bases, and the space between the germline ends is 26 bases. The data stem from a study of esophageal squamous cell carcinoma under preoperative chemotherapy (dated by TCRdb to between 2018 and 2020). General notes on the study: The study profiled TCR repertoires of both peripheral blood T cells and tumor-infiltrating lymphocytes. Repertoires were compared between samples taken before and after paclitaxel-nedaplatin therapy. Roughly five patients with primary esophageal squamous cell carcinoma were included in the cohort. The effects of paclitaxel-nedaplatin chemotherapy on T-cell receptor repertoires in patients with esophageal squamous cell carcinoma were assessed.

Libraries were prepared through PCR. Sequencing took place on a HiSeq X Ten. High-throughput sequencing was used to characterize the TCR repertoires. The raw public data were reprocessed by TCRdb itself: fastp quality trimming at Q25, MiXCR clonotype calling, in-frame beta chains only. Duplicate CDR3 protein sequences are folded into a single record with the most common DNA and genes. For this sample there are roughly 15,000 distinct CDR3 sequences; around 45% appear just once. Of the sample, approximately 28% falls within the top ten clones. Beyond this particular receptor, the publication reports: Clonotype frequencies shifted immediately and substantially under paclitaxel-nedaplatin therapy, and abundant clones were more likely to contract than to amplify. After chemotherapy, peripheral T cells showed a significant rise in TCR diversity, whereas tumor-infiltrating lymphocytes did not. The cohort was small, with only five patients with esophageal squamous cell carcinoma analyzed. Post-treatment tumor-infiltrating lymphocytes appeared to be derived in part from peripheral T cells migrating into the tumor, rather than solely from local clonal changes.

The sequence derives from a human donor with esophageal squamous cell carcinoma. The donor label of this sample is uncertain. The material was obtained from a patient given preoperative chemotherapy. The chain couples TRBV7-2 to TRBJ2-3, with the D gene possibly TRBD1 or TRBD2, each one fitting 7 bases. CDR3 sequence: CASTDRQGGYTETQYF. The DNA sequence is given as TGTGCCAGCACGGACCGGCAGGGGGGGTACACCGAGACGCAGTATTTT.